The present T cell receptor beta chain was sequenced within a study of cytomegalovirus exposure and HLA in healthy donors. About this clone itself: The antigen is undetermined.

Study-level findings and limits: Sequencing likely generated an artifact that appeared as a cluster of highly shared sequence variants. In terms of immune exposure information, only CMV serostatus was available.

The PCR ran on 60 Vbeta and 13 Jbeta primers. Some clones are missing from TCRdb's copy, which holds only in-frame ones; the method was immunoSEQ multiplex PCR. The sample yields fewer than 55,000 clones, around 60% seen once. From germline, CDR1 is KGHSH and CDR2 LQKENI. There are 17 residues in the CDR3. V lost 1 base, J lost 3 bases, and 17 bases lay in between. Sequenced material: PBMCs. J is TRBJ2-3 and V is TRBV18; D might be TRBD2 (6 bases). This receptor was obtained from a man between 60 and 75 years old in good health and CMV-seropositive. The CDR3 nucleotides read TGTGCCAGCTCACCACGTTTTTCACTAGCAGAGACAGATACGCAGTATTTT. Translating it yields CASSPRFSLAETDTQYF.